The 21 T cell receptor beta chains below come from one sample, sequenced in a study of blood T cell repertoires in COVID-19. TCRdb keeps only in-frame clones here, not all; method: immunoSEQ multiplex PCR. This table has roughly 160,000 clones, 65% to 80% appearing once. Sequencing was carried out using PBMCs or T cells enriched from blood (not recorded which). Receptors were obtained from a woman in her 70s in a cohort exposed to, infected with or recovered from COVID-19 (not recorded which).

The rearrangement joins TRBV2 to TRBJ2-3; D not resolved. Trimming removed 4 bases from V and 1 base from J, with 12 bases in between. This CDR3 has 15 amino acids. Germline V gene data show CDR1 as SNHLY and CDR2 as FYNNEI. The CDR3 is CASSGGVMGTDTQYF. Written as DNA, the CDR3 is TGTGCCAGCAGTGGCGGAGTTATGGGCACAGATACGCAGTATTTT.

The chain has TRBV11-3 and TRBJ1-1; TRBD1 aligns across 9 bases. The trim removed 3 bases at V and 4 bases at J, leaving 6 bases unmatched. Germline values: CDR1 SGHNT, CDR2 YENEEA. This CDR3 has 15 residues. CDR3 amino acids: CASSFSGTGSTEAFF. The DNA for the CDR3 is TGTGCCAGCAGCTTTTCCGGGACAGGGTCCACTGAAGCTTTCTTT. Full variable domain (missing parts from reference TRBV11-3 and TRBJ1-1): EAGVVQSPRYKIIEKKQPVAFWCNPISGHNTLYWYLQNLGQGPELLIRYENEEAVDDSQLPKDRFSAERLKGVDSTLKIQPAELGDSAVYLCASSFSGTGSTEAFFGQGTRLTVV.

This clone was detected only a few times. V is TRBV7-9 and J is TRBJ2-2, with 8 bases fitting TRBD2. The length of the CDR3 is 16 residues. From germline, CDR1 is SEHNR and CDR2 FQNEAQ (reference sequence). V was clipped by 6 bases and J by 9 bases; unmatched bases: 15. CDR3 in DNA: TGTGCCAGCAGACCGGGGATAGCGGGAACAGCGAGGGAGCTGTTTTTT. Translation gives CASRPGIAGTARELFF.

In its sample, this clone was seen many times. The chain recombines TRBV29-1 with TRBJ2-5; D unresolved. Germline loops: CDR1 SQVTM, CDR2 ANQGSEA. Trimming cost V 3 bases and J 4 bases, with 9 bases left between them. The CDR3 is 12 amino acids. The CDR3 is CSVDRQRETQYF. CDR3 sequence (DNA): TGCAGCGTTGACAGGCAGAGAGAGACCCAGTACTTC.

The chain combines TRBV18 with TRBJ1-1, with D tentatively TRBD1 (5 bases). Per germline, CDR1 KGHSH and CDR2 LQKENI. V was trimmed by 1 base and J by 1 base, leaving 7 bases between them. The CDR3 consists of 14 residues. As DNA, the CDR3 is TGTGCCAGCTCACCACAAGACAGGAACACTGAAGCTTTCTTT. Protein: CASSPQDRNTEAFF. The complete variable domain, with remaining parts taken from reference TRBV18 and TRBJ1-1, reads NAGVMQNPRHLVRRRGQEARLRCSPMKGHSHVYWYRQLPEEGLKFMVYLQKENIIDESGMPKERFSAEFPKEGPSILRIQQVVRGDSAAYFCASSPQDRNTEAFFGQGTRLTVV.

This chain uses TRBV5-1 with TRBJ2-1; perhaps TRBD2 as D (6 bases). Trimming pared 0 bases from V and 6 bases from J, leaving 13 bases between. CDR3 length: 15 residues. From germline, CDR1 is SGHRS and CDR2 YFSETQ. The CDR3 DNA follows: TGCGCCAGCAGCTTGGCAGGGCACGGGGGCAATGAGCAGTTCTTC. Its protein product is CASSLAGHGGNEQFF.

The chain is built from TRBV12-3 or TRBV12-4 and TRBJ2-7; D call uncertain. Trimming removed 4 bases at V and 0 bases at J, with 4 bases between. The CDR3 covers 12 residues. The CDR3 nucleotides read TGTGCCAGCAGTTCCGGCTCCTACGAGCAGTACTTC. Translated: CASSSGSYEQYF.

The rearrangement joins TRBV5-6 to TRBJ2-3, with 10 positions matching TRBD2. V gave up 5 bases and J gave up 0 bases; unmatched junction bases: 3. Germline V gene sequence: CDR1 SGHDT, CDR2 YYEEEE. The CDR3 spans 15 residues. CDR3 bases: TGTGCCAGCAGTATAGCGGGAGGTAGCACAGATACGCAGTATTTT. This codes for CASSIAGGSTDTQYF.

The rearrangement uses TRBV29-1 and TRBJ1-2; possible D gene TRBD1, 5 bases. V dropped 0 bases and J dropped 4 bases, with 15 bases sitting between them. This CDR3 is built from 15 residues. Germline CDR1 reads SQVTM; CDR2 reads ANQGSEA. The CDR3 protein is CSVEDGGFPFYGYTF. CDR3 sequence (DNA): TGCAGCGTTGAAGATGGGGGGTTTCCGTTCTATGGCTACACCTTC.

The rearrangement joins TRBV2 to TRBJ2-2; TRBD2 might be the D (5 bases). The CDR3 loop spans 15 amino acids. V lost 8 bases to trimming and J lost 1 base, with 14 bases between them. Germline V gene lookup returns CDR1 SNHLY and CDR2 FYNNEI. CDR3 coding DNA: TGTGCCAGCCAACAGCGACTAATGAACACCGGGGAGCTGTTTTTT. Protein sequence: CASQQRLMNTGELFF.

The J gene is TRBJ1-1, the V gene TRBV6-5; D perhaps matches TRBD1 (6 bases). Germline CDR1 reads MNHEY; CDR2 reads SVGAGI. The germline V and J ends were trimmed by 2 bases and 13 bases, with 11 bases remaining between them. The CDR3 length is 11 residues. CDR3 loop: CASSYGTTGFF. As DNA, the CDR3 is TGTGCCAGCAGTTACGGGACAACAGGTTTCTTT.

This chain joins TRBV28 and TRBJ2-7, with 8 positions matching TRBD1. The CDR3 is made up of 15 amino acids. Unmatched junction bases numbered 6, after V lost 2 bases and J lost 3 bases. The germline gives CDR1 MDHEN, CDR2 SYDVKM. CDR3 region: CASSLEGQVVYEQYF. In DNA form, the CDR3 reads TGTGCCAGCAGTTTAGAGGGACAGGTGGTCTACGAGCAGTACTTC.

The rearrangement uses TRBV19 and TRBJ1-6; no reliable D call. The CDR3 has 14 amino acids. Germline values: CDR1 LNHDA, CDR2 SQIVND (reference sequence). The ends were cut back, 3 bases at V and 7 bases at J, with 10 bases in the middle. CDR3 DNA sequence: TGTGCCAGTAGTATGGGTGAGGGAAATTCACCCCTCCACTTT. Translation gives CASSMGEGNSPLHF.

The chain recombines TRBV20-1 with TRBJ2-7, with TRBD1 matching over 9 bases. V trimming: 3 bases; J trimming: 4 bases; junction bases outside the gene matches: 10. Germline CDR1 DFQATT, CDR2 SNEGSKA (reference sequence). This CDR3 has 15 residues. CDR3 nucleotide sequence: TGCAGTGCTAGTGGTACAGGGGGCCGGGTATACGAGCAGTACTTC. Its translation: CSASGTGGRVYEQYF.

The chain employs TRBV14 and TRBJ2-1; D is perhaps TRBD2 (5 bases). The CDR3 is 14 residues long. The germline V gene has CDR1 SGHDN and CDR2 FVKESK. The germline V and J ends were trimmed by 2 bases and 9 bases, with 14 bases remaining between them. The CDR3 reads CASSQKPSGREQFF. The CDR3, as DNA: TGTGCCAGCAGCCAAAAACCGAGCGGTCGTGAGCAGTTCTTC.

J is TRBJ2-3 and V is TRBV5-1; TRBD2 aligns across 9 bases. The CDR3 covers 16 residues. CDR1 is SGHRS, CDR2 YFSETQ, per germline. Unmatched junction bases numbered 8, after V lost 4 bases and J lost 2 bases. CDR3 sequence: CASSVGTSPSTDTQYF. As DNA, the CDR3 is TGCGCCAGCAGCGTAGGGACTAGCCCCTCCACAGATACGCAGTATTTT.

V usage is TRBV5-1 and J usage is TRBJ2-3; D gene uncertain. Germline loops: CDR1 SGHRS, CDR2 YFSETQ. The V end lost 6 bases, the J end lost 1 base, and 12 bases lay between the germline ends. The CDR3 runs 14 residues. CDR3 loop: CASNGLVGTDTQYF. The CDR3 region has the DNA TGCGCCAGCAATGGTCTAGTGGGCACAGATACGCAGTATTTT.

The gene calls are TRBV7-2 and TRBJ2-5; D is undetermined. Germline-derived CDR1 and CDR2 are SGHTA and FQGNSA. The CDR3 contains 14 residues. V gave up 3 bases and J gave up 3 bases, with 11 bases separating them. For the CDR3, the DNA is TGTGCCAGCAGCTTTTACAGTAAGAAAGAGACCCAGTACTTC. It translates to CASSFYSKKETQYF.

This clone appeared a single time. The chain uses TRBV6-5 and TRBJ2-2; D might be TRBD1 (6 bases). Germline V gene data show CDR1 as MNHEY and CDR2 as SVGAGI. The CDR3 consists of 15 residues. The germline V and J ends were trimmed by 6 bases and 3 bases, with 14 bases remaining between them. The CDR3 DNA sequence: TGTGCCAGCAGCCCCACAGGGTTCGACACCGGGGAGCTGTTTTTT. Protein: CASSPTGFDTGELFF.

The V call is TRBV6-5, the J call TRBJ1-2; D might be TRBD1 (6 bases). The V end lost 5 bases, the J end lost 7 bases, and 14 bases lay between the germline ends. Germline values: CDR1 MNHEY, CDR2 SVGAGI. CDR3 length: 13 residues. The CDR3 is CASSRTVRVGYTF. The CDR3 nucleotides read TGTGCCAGCAGTAGGACAGTGCGGGTTGGCTACACCTTC.

The rearrangement links TRBV5-1 to TRBJ2-2; D might be TRBD1 (5 bases). The CDR3 has 14 amino acids. V was pared by 2 bases and J by 6 bases, with 11 bases between. Germline values: CDR1 SGHRS, CDR2 YFSETQ. The CDR3 DNA follows: TGCGCCAGCAGCTTAGTGGTAGGGGCCGGGGAGCTGTTTTTT. It encodes CASSLVVGAGELFF. The whole variable domain, remainder taken from reference TRBV5-1 and TRBJ2-2, is KAGVTQTPRYLIKTRGQQVTLSCSPISGHRSVSWYQQTPGQGLQFLFEYFSETQRNKGNFPGRFSGRQFSNSRSEMNVSTLELGDSALYLCASSLVVGAGELFFGEGSRLTVL.